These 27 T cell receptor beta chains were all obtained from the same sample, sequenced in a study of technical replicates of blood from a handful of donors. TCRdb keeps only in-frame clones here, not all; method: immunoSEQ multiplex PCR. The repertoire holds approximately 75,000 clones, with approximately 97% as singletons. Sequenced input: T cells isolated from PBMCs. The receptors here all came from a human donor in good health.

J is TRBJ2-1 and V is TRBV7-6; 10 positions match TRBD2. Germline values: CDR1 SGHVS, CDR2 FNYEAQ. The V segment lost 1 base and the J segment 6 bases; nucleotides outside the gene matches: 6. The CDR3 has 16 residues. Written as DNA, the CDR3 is TGTGCCAGCAGCTTAGAGGTGATAGCGGGGGGCAATGAGCAGTTCTTC. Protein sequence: CASSLEVIAGGNEQFF.

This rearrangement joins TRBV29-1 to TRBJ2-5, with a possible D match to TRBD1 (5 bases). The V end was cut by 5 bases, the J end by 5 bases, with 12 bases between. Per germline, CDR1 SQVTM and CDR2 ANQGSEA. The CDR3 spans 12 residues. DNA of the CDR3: TGCAGCGTTCAAGGGGCACAGGAGACCCAGTACTTC. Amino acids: CSVQGAQETQYF.

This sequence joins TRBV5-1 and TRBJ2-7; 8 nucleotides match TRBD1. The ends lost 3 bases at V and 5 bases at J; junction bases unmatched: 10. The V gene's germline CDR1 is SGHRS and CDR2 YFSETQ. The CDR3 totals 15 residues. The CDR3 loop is CASSSRDRSVHEQYF. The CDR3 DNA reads TGCGCCAGCAGCTCAAGGGACAGGTCGGTCCACGAGCAGTACTTC.

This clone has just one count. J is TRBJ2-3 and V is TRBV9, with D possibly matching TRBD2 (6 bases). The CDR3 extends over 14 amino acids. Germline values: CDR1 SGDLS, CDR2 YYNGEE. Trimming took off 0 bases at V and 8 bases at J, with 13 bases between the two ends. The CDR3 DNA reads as TGTGCCAGCAGCGTAGTACATGAGGGAGGTACGCAGTATTTT. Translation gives CASSVVHEGGTQYF. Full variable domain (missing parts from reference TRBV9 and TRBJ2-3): DSGVTQTPKHLITATGQRVTLRCSPRSGDLSVYWYQQSLDQGLQFLIQYYNGEERAKGNILERFSAQQFPDLHSELNLSSLELGDSALYFCASSVVHEGGTQYFGPGTRLTVL.

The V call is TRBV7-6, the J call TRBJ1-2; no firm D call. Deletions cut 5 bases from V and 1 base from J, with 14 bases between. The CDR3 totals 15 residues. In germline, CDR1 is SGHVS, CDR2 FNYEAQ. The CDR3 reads CASSLSSDFNYGYTF. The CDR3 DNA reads TGTGCCAGCAGCCTATCCAGCGATTTTAACTATGGCTACACCTTC.

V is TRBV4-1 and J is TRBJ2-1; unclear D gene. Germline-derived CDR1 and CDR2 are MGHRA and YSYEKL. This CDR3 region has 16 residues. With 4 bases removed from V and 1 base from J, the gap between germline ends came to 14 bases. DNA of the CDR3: TGCGCCAGCAGCCTTGCTAAAGGAGTATCCTACAATGAGCAGTTCTTC. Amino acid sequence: CASSLAKGVSYNEQFF.

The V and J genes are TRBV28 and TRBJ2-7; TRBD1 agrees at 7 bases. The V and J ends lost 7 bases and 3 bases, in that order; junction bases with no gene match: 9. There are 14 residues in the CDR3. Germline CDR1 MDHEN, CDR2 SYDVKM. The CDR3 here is CASNPTGTVYEQYF. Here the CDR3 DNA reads TGTGCCAGCAACCCAACCGGGACAGTCTACGAGCAGTACTTC.

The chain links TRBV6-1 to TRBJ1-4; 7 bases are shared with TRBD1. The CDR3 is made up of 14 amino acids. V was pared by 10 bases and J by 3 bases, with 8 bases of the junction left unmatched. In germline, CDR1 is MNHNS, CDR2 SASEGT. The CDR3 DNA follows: TGTGCCACCCGAGACGGGACAGCTAATGAAAAACTGTTTTTT. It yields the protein CATRDGTANEKLFF.

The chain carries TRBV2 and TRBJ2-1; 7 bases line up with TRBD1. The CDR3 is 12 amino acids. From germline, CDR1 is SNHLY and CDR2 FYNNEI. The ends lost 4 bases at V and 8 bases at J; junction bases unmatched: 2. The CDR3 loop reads CASSGGQHEQFF. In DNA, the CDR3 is TGTGCCAGCAGTGGGGGACAGCATGAGCAGTTCTTC.

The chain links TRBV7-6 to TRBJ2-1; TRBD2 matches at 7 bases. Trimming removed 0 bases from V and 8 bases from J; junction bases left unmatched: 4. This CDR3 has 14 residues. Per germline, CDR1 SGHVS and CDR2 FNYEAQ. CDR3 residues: CASSLAGGLDEQFF. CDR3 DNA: TGTGCCAGCAGCTTAGCGGGAGGGCTCGATGAGCAGTTCTTC.

The CDR3 loop reads CASSQEVAPTYEQYF. The CDR3 DNA is TGCGCCAGCAGCCAAGAGGTAGCGCCGACCTACGAGCAGTACTTC. This sequence joins TRBV4-1 and TRBJ2-7; D is possibly TRBD2 (5 bases). The germline V gene encodes CDR1 MGHRA and CDR2 YSYEKL. This CDR3 spans 15 amino acids. The V end was cut by 0 bases, the J end by 2 bases, with 11 bases between.

CDR3 residues: CATSPRAAGNTIYF. As DNA, the CDR3 is TGTGCCACCAGCCCGCGGGCTGCTGGAAACACCATATATTTT. The chain recombines TRBV15 with TRBJ1-3; the D is unclear. In germline, CDR1 is LNHNV, CDR2 YYDKDF (reference sequence). The V and J ends lost 5 bases and 2 bases respectively, with 10 bases between them. This CDR3 region has 14 residues.

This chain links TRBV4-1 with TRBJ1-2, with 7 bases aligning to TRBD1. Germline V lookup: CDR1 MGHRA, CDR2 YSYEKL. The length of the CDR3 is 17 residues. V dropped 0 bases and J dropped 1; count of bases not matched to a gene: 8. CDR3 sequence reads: CASSQDDAGQSNYGYTF. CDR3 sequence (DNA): TGCGCCAGCAGCCAAGACGATGCGGGACAGAGTAACTATGGCTACACCTTC.

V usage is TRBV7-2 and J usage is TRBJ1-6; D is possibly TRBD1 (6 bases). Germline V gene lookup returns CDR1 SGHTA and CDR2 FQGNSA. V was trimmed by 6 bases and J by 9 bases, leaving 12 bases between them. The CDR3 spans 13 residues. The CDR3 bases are TGTGCCAGCAGGACCAGGGGTACTTCACCCCTCCACTTT. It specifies CASRTRGTSPLHF. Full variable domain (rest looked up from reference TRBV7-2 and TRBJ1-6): GAGVSQSPSNKVTEKGKDVELRCDPISGHTALYWYRQSLGQGLEFLIYFQGNSAPDKSGLPSDRFSAERTGGSVSTLTIQRTQQEDSAVYLCASRTRGTSPLHFGNGTRLTVT.

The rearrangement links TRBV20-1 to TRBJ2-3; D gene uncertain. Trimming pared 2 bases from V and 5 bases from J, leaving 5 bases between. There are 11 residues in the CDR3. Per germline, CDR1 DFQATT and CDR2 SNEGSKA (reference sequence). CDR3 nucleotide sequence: TGCAGTGCTAGACTTATAGATACGCAGTATTTT. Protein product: CSARLIDTQYF.

The CDR3 is CASSLGPPDRAQETQYF. In nucleotides, the CDR3 is TGTGCCAGCAGCTTAGGCCCACCCGACAGGGCGCAAGAGACCCAGTACTTC. The chain combines TRBV7-6 with TRBJ2-5, with TRBD1 identical over 7 bases. The CDR3 runs 17 residues. Germline loops: CDR1 SGHVS, CDR2 FNYEAQ. V shed 1 base, J shed 2 bases, and the junction held 10 bases outside the gene matches.

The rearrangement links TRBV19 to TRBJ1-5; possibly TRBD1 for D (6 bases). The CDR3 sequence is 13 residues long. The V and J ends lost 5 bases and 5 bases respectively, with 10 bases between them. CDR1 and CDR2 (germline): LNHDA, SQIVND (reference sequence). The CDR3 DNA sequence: TGTGCCAGTAGTTCGGACAGCGATCAGCCCCAGCATTTT. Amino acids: CASSSDSDQPQHF.

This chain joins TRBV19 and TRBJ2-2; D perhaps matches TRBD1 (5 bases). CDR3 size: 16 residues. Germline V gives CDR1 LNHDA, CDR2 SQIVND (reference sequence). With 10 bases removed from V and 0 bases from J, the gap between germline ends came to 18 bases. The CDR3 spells CATSYYRSSNTGELFF. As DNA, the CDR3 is TGTGCCACCTCATACTACAGGAGCTCGAACACCGGGGAGCTGTTTTTT.

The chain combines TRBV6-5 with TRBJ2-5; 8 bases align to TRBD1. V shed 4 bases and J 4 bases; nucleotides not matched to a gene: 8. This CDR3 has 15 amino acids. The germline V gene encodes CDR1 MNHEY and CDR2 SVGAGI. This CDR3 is CASSSDRGRAETQYF. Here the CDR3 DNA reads TGTGCCAGCAGTTCCGACAGGGGAAGGGCAGAGACCCAGTACTTC.

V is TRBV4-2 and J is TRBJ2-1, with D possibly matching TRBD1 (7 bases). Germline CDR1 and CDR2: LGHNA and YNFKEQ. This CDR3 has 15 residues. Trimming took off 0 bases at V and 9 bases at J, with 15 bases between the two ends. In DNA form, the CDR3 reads TGTGCCAGCAGCCAAGACAGGGGGGTACAACGTGAGCAGTTCTTC. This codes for CASSQDRGVQREQFF.

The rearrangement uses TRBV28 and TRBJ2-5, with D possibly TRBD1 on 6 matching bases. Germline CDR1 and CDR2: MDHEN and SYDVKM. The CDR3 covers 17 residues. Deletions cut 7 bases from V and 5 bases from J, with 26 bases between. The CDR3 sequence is CASTTYTYRDKEETQYF. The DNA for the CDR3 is TGTGCCAGCACGACCTATACTTACCGGGACAAGGAGGAGACCCAGTACTTC.

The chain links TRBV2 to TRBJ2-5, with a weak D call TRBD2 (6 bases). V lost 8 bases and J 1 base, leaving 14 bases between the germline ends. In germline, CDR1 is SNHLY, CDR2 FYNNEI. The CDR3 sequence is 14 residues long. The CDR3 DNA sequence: TGTGCCAGCTGTAGGAGGGTTACCCAAGAGACCCAGTACTTC. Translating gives CASCRRVTQETQYF.

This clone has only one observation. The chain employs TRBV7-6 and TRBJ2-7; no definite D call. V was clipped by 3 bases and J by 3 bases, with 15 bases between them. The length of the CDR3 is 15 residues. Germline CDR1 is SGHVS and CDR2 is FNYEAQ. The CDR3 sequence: CASSFAPATGYEQYF. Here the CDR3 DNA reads TGTGCCAGCAGCTTCGCCCCGGCGACGGGCTACGAGCAGTACTTC.

For the CDR3, the DNA is TGTGCCAGCAGCCCAAGACAGGGGAGTAATTCACCCCTCCACTTT. Residues: CASSPRQGSNSPLHF. V and J are TRBV13 and TRBJ1-6, with 8 nucleotides matching TRBD1. Germline V gene sequence: CDR1 PRHDT, CDR2 FYEKMQ (reference sequence). This CDR3 comprises 15 residues. Trimming took 5 bases from V and 6 from J; bases not matched to a gene: 6.

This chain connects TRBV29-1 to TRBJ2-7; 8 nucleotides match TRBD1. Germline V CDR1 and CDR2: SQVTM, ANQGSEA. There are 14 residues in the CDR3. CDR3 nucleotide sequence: TGCAGTGTCGGCGAAGGACAGGGCCCTTACGAGCAGTACTTC. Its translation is CSVGEGQGPYEQYF.

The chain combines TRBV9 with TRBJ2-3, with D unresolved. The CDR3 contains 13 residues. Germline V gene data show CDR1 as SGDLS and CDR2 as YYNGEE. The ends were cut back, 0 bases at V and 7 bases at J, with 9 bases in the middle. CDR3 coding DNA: TGTGCCAGCAGCGTAGCTACGAGTAATACGCAGTATTTT. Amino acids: CASSVATSNTQYF.

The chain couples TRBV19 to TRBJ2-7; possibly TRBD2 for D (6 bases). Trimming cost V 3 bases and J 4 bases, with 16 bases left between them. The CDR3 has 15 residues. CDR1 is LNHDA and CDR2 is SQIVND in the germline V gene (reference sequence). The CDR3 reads CASSILDGAGYEQYF. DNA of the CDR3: TGTGCCAGTAGTATTTTGGACGGCGCGGGATACGAGCAGTACTTC.